What follows is one TCR beta chain and its context. One base away lies a much larger clone, so this may be a sequencing read error. V was clipped by 1 base and J by 1 base, with 7 bases between them. This CDR3 spans 14 amino acids. As for time point: sample taken at primary tumor resection. TCRs were sequenced from unsorted whole RNA of tumor, nontumor lung or PBMC. These data belong to a study of spatial heterogeneity in lung cancer. TCRdb analysed the 5' RACE reads with MiXCR anew, one entry per CDR3 protein. This table holds more than 20,000 distinct CDR3 sequences, 13% found once. This rearrangement joins TRBV12-3 or TRBV12-4 to TRBJ1-1; tentative D call: TRBD1 (5 bases). The input for sequencing was PBMCs, taken at surgery. This TCR derives from a female donor with early-stage non-small cell lung cancer. CDR3 amino acids: CASSLVGGNTEAFF. The CDR3 DNA reads TGTGCCAGCAGTTTAGTCGGGGGGAACACTGAAGCTTTCTTT.